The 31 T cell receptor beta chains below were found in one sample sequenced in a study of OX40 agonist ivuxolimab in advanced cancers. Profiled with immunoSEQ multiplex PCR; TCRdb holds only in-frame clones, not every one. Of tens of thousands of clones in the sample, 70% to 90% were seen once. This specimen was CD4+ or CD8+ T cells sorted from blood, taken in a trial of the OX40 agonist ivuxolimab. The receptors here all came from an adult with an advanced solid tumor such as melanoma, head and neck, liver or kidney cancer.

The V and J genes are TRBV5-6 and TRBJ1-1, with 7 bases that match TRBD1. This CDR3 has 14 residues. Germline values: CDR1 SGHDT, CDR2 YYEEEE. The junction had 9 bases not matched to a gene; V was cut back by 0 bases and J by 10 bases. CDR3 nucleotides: TGTGCCAGCAGCTTGGTGTTCAGGGACAGTTCAGCTTTCTTT. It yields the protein CASSLVFRDSSAFF.

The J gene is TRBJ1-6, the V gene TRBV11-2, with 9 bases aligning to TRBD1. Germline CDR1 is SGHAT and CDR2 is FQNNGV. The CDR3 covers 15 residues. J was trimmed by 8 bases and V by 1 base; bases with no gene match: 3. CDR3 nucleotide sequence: TGTGCCAGCAGCTTAGGTCGACAGGGGGATTCACCCCTCCACTTT. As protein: CASSLGRQGDSPLHF.

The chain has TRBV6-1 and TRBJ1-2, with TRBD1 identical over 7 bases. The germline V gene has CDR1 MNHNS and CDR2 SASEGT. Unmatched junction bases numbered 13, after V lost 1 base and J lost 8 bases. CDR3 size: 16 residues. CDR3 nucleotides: TGTGCCAGCAGTGAAGGTATAACAGGGGATGTGCGCGGCTACACCTTC. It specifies CASSEGITGDVRGYTF.

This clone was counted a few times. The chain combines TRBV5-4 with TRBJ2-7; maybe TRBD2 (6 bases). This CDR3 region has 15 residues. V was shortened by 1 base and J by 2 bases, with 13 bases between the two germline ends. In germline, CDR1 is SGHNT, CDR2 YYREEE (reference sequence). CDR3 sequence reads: CASSLNPGLAYEQYF. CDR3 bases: TGTGCCAGCAGCTTGAATCCGGGACTTGCCTACGAGCAGTACTTC. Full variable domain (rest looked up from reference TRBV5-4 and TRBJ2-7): ETGVTQSPTHLIKTRGQQVTLRCSSQSGHNTVSWYQQALGQGPQFIFQYYREEENGRGNFPPRFSGLQFPNYSSELNVNALELDDSALYLCASSLNPGLAYEQYFGPGTRLTVT.

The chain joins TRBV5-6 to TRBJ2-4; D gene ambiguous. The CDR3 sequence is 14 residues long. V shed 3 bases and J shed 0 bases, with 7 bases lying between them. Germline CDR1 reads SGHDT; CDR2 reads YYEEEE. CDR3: CASSSSVAKNIQYF. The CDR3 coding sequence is TGTGCCAGCAGCTCATCAGTAGCCAAAAACATTCAGTACTTC.

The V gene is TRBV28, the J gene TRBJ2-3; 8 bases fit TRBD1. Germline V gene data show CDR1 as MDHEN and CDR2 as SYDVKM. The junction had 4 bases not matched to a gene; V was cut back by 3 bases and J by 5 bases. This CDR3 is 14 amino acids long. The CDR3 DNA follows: TGTGCCAGCAGTTTCTCAGGGGGCGGAGATACGCAGTATTTT. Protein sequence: CASSFSGGGDTQYF.

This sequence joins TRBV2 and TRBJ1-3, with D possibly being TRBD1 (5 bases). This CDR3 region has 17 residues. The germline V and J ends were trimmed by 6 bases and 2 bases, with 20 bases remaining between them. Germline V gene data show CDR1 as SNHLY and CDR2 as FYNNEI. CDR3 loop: CASRGIGEGVPGNTIYF. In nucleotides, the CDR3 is TGTGCCAGCAGAGGGATAGGGGAGGGAGTACCTGGAAACACCATATATTTT.

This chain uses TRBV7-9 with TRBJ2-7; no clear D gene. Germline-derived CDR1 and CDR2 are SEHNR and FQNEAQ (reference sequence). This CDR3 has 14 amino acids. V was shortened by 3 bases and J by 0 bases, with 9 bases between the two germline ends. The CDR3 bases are TGTGCCAGCAGCTTCGACGGATTCTCCTACGAGCAGTACTTC. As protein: CASSFDGFSYEQYF.

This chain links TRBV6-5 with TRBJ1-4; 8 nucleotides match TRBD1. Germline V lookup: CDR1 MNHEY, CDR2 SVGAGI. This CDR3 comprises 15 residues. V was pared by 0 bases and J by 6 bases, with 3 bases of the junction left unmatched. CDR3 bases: TGTGCCAGCAGTTACTCGACAGGGGACTATGAAAAACTGTTTTTT. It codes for CASSYSTGDYEKLFF.

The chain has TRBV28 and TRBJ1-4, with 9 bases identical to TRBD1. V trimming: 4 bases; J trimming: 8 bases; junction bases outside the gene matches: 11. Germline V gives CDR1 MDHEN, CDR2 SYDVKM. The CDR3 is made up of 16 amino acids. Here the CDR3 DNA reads TGTGCCAGCAGTTCCAAACGGGACAGGGTGTCGGAAAAACTGTTTTTT. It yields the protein CASSSKRDRVSEKLFF.

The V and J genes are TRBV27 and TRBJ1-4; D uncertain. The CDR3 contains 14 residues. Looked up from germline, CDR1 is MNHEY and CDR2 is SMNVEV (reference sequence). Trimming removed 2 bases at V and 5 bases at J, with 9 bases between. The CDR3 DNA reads TGTGCCAGCAGTTTAAGGGATTACAATGAAAAACTGTTTTTT. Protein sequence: CASSLRDYNEKLFF.

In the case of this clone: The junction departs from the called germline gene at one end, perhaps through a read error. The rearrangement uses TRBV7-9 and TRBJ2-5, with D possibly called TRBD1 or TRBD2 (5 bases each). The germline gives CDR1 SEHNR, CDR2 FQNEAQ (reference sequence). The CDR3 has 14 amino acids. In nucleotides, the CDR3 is TGTGCCAGCAGCGGGAGTGGGGGTTGGGAGATCCAGTACTTC. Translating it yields CASSGSGGWEIQYF.

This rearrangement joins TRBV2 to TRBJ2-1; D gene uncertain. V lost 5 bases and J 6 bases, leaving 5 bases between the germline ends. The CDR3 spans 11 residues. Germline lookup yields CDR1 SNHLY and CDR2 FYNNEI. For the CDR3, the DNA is TGTGCCAGCAGTCCCGTCAATGAGCAGTTCTTC. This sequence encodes CASSPVNEQFF.

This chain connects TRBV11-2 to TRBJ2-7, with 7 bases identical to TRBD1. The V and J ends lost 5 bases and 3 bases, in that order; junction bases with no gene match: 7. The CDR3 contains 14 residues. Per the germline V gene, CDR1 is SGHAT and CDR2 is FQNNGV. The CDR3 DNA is TGTGCCAGCAGCATTTACGGGGACAGCTACGAGCAGTACTTC. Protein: CASSIYGDSYEQYF.

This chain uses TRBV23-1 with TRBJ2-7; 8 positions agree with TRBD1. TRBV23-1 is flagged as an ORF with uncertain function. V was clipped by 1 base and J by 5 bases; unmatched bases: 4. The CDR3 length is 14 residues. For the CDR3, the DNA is TGCGCCAGCAGTCAATTGGACAGGGTTGACGAGCAGTACTTC. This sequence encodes CASSQLDRVDEQYF.

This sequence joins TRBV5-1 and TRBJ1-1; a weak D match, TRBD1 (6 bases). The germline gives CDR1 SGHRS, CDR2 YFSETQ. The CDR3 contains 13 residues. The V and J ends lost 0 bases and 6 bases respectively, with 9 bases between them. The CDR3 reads CASSLVGGAEAFF. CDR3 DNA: TGCGCCAGCAGCTTGGTAGGGGGAGCTGAAGCTTTCTTT.

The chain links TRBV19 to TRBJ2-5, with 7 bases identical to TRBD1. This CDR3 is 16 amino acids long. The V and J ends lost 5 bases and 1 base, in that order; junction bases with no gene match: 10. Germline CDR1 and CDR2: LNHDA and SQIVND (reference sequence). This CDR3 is CASSPDREGAQETQYF. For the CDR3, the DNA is TGTGCCAGTAGTCCCGACAGAGAGGGGGCCCAAGAGACCCAGTACTTC.

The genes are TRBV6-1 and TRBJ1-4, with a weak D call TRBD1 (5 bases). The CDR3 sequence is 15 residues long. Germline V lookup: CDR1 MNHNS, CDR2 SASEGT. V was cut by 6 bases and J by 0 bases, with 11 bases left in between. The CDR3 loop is CASRAGPSTNEKLFF. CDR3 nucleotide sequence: TGTGCCAGCAGGGCAGGGCCCTCAACTAATGAAAAACTGTTTTTT.

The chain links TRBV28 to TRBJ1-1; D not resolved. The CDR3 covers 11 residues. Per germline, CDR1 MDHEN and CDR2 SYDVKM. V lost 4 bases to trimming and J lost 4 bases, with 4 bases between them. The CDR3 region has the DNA TGTGCCAGCAGTTGGGCCACTGAAGCTTTCTTT. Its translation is CASSWATEAFF.

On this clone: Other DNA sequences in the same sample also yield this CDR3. The CDR3 DNA reads as TGTGCCAGCAGTTACGGGGGGGGGTCCTACGAGCAGTACTTC. This codes for CASSYGGGSYEQYF. The gene calls are TRBV6-5 and TRBJ2-7; 7 nucleotides match TRBD2. Unmatched junction bases numbered 2, after V lost 2 bases and J lost 1 base. The CDR3 is 14 residues long. CDR1 is MNHEY, CDR2 SVGAGI, per germline.

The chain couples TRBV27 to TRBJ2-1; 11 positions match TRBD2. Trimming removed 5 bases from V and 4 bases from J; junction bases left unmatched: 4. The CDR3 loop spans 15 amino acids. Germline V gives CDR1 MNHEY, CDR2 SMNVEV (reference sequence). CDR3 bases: TGTGCCAGCAGTCCCCTAGCGGGAGGTTACAATGAGCAGTTCTTC. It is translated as CASSPLAGGYNEQFF.

CDR3 sequence: CASSLRGSSGEKDTQYF. Here the CDR3 DNA reads TGTGCCAGCAGCTTAAGGGGGTCTAGCGGGGAGAAAGATACGCAGTATTTT. The chain employs TRBV7-9 and TRBJ2-3; 9 bases agree with TRBD2. The CDR3 is 17 residues long. Germline V CDR1 and CDR2: SEHNR, FQNEAQ (reference sequence). Trimming removed 2 bases from V and 5 bases from J; junction bases left unmatched: 11.

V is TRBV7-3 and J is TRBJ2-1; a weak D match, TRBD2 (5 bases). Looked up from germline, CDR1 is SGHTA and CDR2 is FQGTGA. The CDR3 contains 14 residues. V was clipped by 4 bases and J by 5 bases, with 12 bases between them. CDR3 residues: CASSSTRTNNEQFF. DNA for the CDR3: TGTGCCAGCAGCTCCACTAGAACTAACAATGAGCAGTTCTTC.

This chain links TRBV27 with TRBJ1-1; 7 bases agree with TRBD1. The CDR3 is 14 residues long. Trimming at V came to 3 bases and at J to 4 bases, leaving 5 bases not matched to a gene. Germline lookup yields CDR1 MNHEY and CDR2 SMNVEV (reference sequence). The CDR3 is CASSLGGTATEAFF. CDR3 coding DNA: TGTGCCAGCAGTTTGGGGGGGACAGCCACTGAAGCTTTCTTT.

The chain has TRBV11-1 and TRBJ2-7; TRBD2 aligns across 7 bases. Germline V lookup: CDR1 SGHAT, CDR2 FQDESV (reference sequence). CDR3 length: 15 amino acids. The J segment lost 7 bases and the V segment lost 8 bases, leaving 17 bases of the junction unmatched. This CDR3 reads CASGPGSAGEYEQYF. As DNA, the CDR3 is TGTGCCAGCGGCCCCGGGTCGGCGGGAGAATATGAGCAGTACTTC.

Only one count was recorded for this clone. CDR3 in amino acids: CASSASGRGADTQYF. In DNA form, the CDR3 reads TGTGCCAGCAGCGCGAGCGGGAGAGGAGCAGATACGCAGTATTTT. The gene calls are TRBV9 and TRBJ2-3; 8 positions match TRBD2. There are 15 residues in the CDR3. Losses at the gene ends were 3 bases for V and 4 bases for J; bases not matched to a gene: 7. The germline V gene has CDR1 SGDLS and CDR2 YYNGEE.

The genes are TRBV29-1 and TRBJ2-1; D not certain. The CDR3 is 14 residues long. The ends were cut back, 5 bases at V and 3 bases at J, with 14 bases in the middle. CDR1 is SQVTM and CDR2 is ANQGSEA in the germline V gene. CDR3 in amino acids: CSVTTPLDYNEQFF. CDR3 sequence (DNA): TGCAGCGTTACGACCCCGCTAGACTACAATGAGCAGTTCTTC.

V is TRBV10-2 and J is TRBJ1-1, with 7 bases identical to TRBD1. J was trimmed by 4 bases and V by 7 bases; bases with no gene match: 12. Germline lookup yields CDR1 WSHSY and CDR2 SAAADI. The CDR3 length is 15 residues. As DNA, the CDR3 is TGCGCCAGCACCGCAGGGACAGACGGTTTCACTGAAGCTTTCTTT. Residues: CASTAGTDGFTEAFF.

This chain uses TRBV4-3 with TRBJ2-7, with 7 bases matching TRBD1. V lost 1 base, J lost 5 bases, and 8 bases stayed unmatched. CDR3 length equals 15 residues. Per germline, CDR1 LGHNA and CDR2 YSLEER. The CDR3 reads CASSQAWTGQDEQYF. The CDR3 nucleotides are TGCGCCAGCAGCCAAGCCTGGACAGGCCAGGACGAGCAGTACTTC.

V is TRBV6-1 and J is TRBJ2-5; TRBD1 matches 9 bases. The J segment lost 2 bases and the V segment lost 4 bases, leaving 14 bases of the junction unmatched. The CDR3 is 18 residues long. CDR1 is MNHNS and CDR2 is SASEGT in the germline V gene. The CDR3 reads CASSGGTGLKIRQETQYF. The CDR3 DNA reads TGTGCCAGCAGTGGCGGGACAGGGCTTAAGATTCGACAAGAGACCCAGTACTTC.

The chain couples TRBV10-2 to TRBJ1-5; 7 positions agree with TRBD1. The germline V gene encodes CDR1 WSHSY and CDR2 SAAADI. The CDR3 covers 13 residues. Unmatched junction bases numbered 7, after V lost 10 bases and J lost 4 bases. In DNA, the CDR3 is TGCGCCACAGGGACAGCGGGTAATCAGCCCCAGCATTTT. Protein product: CATGTAGNQPQHF.